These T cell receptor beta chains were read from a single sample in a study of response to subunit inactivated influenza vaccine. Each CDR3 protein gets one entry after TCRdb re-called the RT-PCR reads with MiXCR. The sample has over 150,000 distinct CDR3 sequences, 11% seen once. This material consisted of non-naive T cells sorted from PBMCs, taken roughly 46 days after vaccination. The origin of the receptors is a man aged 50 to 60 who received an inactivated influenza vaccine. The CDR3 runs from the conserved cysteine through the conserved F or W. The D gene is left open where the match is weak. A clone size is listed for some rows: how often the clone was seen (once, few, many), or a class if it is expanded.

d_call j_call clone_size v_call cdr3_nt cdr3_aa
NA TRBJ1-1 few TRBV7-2 TGTGCCAGCAGCTTAGGATCTCAGAACACTGAAGCTTTCTTT CASSLGSQNTEAFF
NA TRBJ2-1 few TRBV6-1 TGTGCCAGCGCTACAGGGTCGGCCTACAATGAGCAGTTCTTC CASATGSAYNEQFF
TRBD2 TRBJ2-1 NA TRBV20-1 TGCAGTGCGCCAAGGGGGCTAGCGGGAGCTTTTAACAATGAGCAGTTCTTC CSAPRGLAGAFNNEQFF
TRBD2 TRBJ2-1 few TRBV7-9 TGTGCCAGCAGCTTAGCCGAGCGGGGGGGTGCTCAGGAGTTCTTC CASSLAERGGAQEFF
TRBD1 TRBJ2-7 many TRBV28 TGTGCCAGCAGTTTCCCCGACAGGGGAACCTACGAGCAGTACTTC CASSFPDRGTYEQYF
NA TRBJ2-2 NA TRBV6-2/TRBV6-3 TGTGCCAGCAGTTACCCTGGACACTACACCGGGGAGCTGTTTTTT CASSYPGHYTGELFF
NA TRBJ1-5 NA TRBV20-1 TGCAGTGCTCTGACTAGGGCCAATCAGCCCCAGCATTTT CSALTRANQPQHF
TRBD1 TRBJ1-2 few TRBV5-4 TGTGCCAGCAGCTCAGGACAGGGTTATGATGGCTACACCTTC CASSSGQGYDGYTF
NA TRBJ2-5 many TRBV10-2 TGCGCCAGCAGTGAGTCGGAGACCCAGTACTTC CASSESETQYF
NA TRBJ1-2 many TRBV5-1 TGCGCCAGCAGCTCAACCGGGACGGGAGTCTATGGCTACACCTTC CASSSTGTGVYGYTF
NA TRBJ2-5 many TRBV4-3 TGCGCCAGCAGCCAAGCGGTCGATCGGGAAGAGACCCAGTACTTC CASSQAVDREETQYF
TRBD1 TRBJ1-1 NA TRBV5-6 TGTGCCAGCAGCATCCAGGGGGCCGGGACTGAAGCTTTCTTT CASSIQGAGTEAFF
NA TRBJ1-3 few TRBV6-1 TGTGCCAGCAGTGTCTACCGGGACAACTCTGGAAACACCATATATTTT CASSVYRDNSGNTIYF
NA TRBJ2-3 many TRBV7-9 TGTGCCAGCAGCTCGACCTACACAGATACGCAGTATTTT CASSSTYTDTQYF
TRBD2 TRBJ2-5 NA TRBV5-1 TGCGCCAGCAGCTTGGACGGCGCGGGGGTCGGAGAGACCCAGTACTTC CASSLDGAGVGETQYF
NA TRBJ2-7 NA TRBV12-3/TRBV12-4 TGTGCCAGCAGTTTATACCTTGGGGGCTACGAGCAGTACTTC CASSLYLGGYEQYF
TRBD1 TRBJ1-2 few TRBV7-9 TGTGCCAGCAGCCAACCGGGACAGGCGAACTATGGCTACACCTTC CASSQPGQANYGYTF
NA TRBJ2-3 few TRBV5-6 TGTGCCAGCAGCCCAGGGGATAGAGATACGCAGTATTTT CASSPGDRDTQYF